This TCR beta chain was recovered during a study of blood T cell repertoires in COVID-19. Methods used by the authors: Reference gene primer amplification yielded estimated nucleated cell counts. Clones were read by immunoSEQ multiplex PCR, and TCRdb kept only the in-frame ones, dropping some. That table supplies the V and J calls and clone size; D and trimming were determined from the DNA. The sample holds roughly 210,000 clones, around four fifths seen once. Losses at the gene ends were 4 bases for V and 8 bases for J; bases not matched to a gene: 5. The CDR3 is made up of 13 amino acids. Per the germline V gene, CDR1 is LGHDT and CDR2 is YNNKEL (reference sequence).

This chain connects TRBV3-1 (or the pseudogene TRBV3-2) to TRBJ1-1; TRBD1 matches at 9 bases. The clonotype was recovered from a woman of 80 years or more with COVID-19, enrolled during active disease. Source material: peripheral blood. CDR3 residues: CASSLFGTGEAFF. CDR3 nucleotides: TGTGCCAGCAGCCTCTTCGGGACAGGGGAAGCTTTCTTT.